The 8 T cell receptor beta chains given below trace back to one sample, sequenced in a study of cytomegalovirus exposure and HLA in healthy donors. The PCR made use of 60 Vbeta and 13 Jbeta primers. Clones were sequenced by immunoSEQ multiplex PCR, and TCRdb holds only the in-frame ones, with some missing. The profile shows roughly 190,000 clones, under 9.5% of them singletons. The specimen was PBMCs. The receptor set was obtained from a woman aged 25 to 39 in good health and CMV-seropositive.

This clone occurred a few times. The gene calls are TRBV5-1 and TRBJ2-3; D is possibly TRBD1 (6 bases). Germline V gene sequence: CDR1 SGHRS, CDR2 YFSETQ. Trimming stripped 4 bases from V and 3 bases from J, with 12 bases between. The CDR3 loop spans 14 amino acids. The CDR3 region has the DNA TGCGCCAGCAGCCCTTACAGGGAAACAGATACGCAGTATTTT. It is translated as CASSPYRETDTQYF.

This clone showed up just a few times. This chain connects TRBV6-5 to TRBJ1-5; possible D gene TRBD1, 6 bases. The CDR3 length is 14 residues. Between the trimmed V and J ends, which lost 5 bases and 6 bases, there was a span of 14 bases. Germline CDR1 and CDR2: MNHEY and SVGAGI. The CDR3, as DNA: TGTGCCAGCAGTAAACAGGGCACCGGTCAGCCCCAGCATTTT. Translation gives CASSKQGTGQPQHF.

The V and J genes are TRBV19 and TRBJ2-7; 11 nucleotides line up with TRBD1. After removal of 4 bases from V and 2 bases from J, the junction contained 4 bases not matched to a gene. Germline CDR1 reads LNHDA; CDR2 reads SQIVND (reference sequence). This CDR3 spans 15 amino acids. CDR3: CASSKGTGGTYEQYF. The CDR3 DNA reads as TGTGCCAGTAGTAAAGGGACAGGGGGGACCTACGAGCAGTACTTC.

CDR3 region: CASSDATSGRALKEYF. CDR3 DNA sequence: TGTGCCAGCAGTGATGCCACTAGCGGGAGGGCCCTCAAGGAGTACTTC. This chain joins TRBV28 and TRBJ2-7; 13 bases are a match to TRBD2. Germline V gene data show CDR1 as MDHEN and CDR2 as SYDVKM. J was trimmed by 11 bases and V by 5 bases; bases with no gene match: 15. This CDR3 contains 16 residues. The entire variable domain, with the rest obtained from reference TRBV28 and TRBJ2-7, is as follows: DVKVTQSSRYLVKRTGEKVFLECVQDMDHENMFWYRQDPGLGLRLIYFSYDVKMKEKGDIPEGYSVSREKKERFSLILESASTNQTSMYLCASSDATSGRALKEYFGPGTRLTVT.

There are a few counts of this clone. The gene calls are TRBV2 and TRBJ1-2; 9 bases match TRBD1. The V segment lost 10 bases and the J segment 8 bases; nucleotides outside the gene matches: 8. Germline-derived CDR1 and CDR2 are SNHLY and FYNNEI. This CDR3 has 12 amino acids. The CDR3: CATGQGRAGYTF. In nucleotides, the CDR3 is TGTGCCACCGGACAGGGGAGGGCGGGCTACACCTTC.

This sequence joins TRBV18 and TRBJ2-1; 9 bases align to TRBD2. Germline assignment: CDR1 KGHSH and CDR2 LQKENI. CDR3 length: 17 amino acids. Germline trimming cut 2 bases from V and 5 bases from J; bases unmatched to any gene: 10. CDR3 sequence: CASSPRGVVAGDNEQFF. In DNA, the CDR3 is TGTGCCAGCTCACCAAGGGGAGTGGTAGCGGGAGACAATGAGCAGTTCTTC.

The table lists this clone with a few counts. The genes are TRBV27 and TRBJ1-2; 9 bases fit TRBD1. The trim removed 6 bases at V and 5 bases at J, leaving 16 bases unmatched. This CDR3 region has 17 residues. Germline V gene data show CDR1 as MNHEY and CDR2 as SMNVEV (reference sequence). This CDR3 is CASRSIRSGQGRYGYTF. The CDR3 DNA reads TGTGCCAGCAGATCAATCCGATCGGGACAGGGAAGATATGGCTACACCTTC.

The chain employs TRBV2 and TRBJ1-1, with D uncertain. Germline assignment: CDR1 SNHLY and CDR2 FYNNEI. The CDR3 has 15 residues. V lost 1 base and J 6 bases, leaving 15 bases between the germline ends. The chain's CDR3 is CASSEGFKGGSEAFF. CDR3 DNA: TGTGCCAGCAGTGAAGGGTTTAAGGGAGGGTCTGAAGCTTTCTTT.